These T cell receptor beta chains were read from a single sample in a study of control samples from healthy donors and cancer patients. Sequencing was performed with immunoSEQ multiplex PCR; in TCRdb, only in-frame clones are kept and a portion is missing. The sample records 120,000 or so clones, approximately 92% being singletons. Sample: blood. These receptors were collected from a man aged 18 to 30 in good health. CDR3s include the opening cysteine and the closing phenylalanine or tryptophan. D genes are given only for firm matches. Only some rows state a clone size, as once, few, many or a class for expanded clones.

clone_size j_call v_call d_call cdr3_nt cdr3_aa
. TRBJ2-6 TRBV7-3 . TGTGCCAGCAGCAATACAGGGTTGGGGGCCAACGTCCTGACTTTC CASSNTGLGANVLTF
. TRBJ2-5 TRBV15 TRBD2 TGTGCCACCAGCAGAGGCACTAGCGGGGGGCAAGAGACCCAGTACTTC CATSRGTSGGQETQYF
. TRBJ2-2 TRBV7-9 . TGTGCCAGCAGCCCACGAGGAACCGGGGAGCTGTTTTTT CASSPRGTGELFF
. TRBJ1-1 TRBV20-1 . TGCAGTGCTAGTTACAGGGAGGACACTGAAGCTTTCTTT CSASYREDTEAFF
few TRBJ2-2 TRBV25-1 . TGTGCCAGCAGTGAAGGGGGTCAGGGCCACGGGGAGCTGTTTTTT CASSEGGQGHGELFF
. TRBJ1-1 TRBV6-5 . TGTGCCAGCACACGGAAGCTGGACACTGGGGCTTTCTTT CASTRKLDTGAFF
once TRBJ2-7 TRBV11-2 . TGTGCCAGCACCAACCGGGGCAGGGCCTACGAGCAGTACTTC CASTNRGRAYEQYF
. TRBJ2-3 TRBV28 . TGTGCCAGCAGTTTGCCCCCCACAGATACGCAGTATTTT CASSLPPTDTQYF
once TRBJ2-2 TRBV18 . TGTGCCAGCTCACCAATTATCGTCGGGACTTTGAACACCGGGGAGCTGTTTTTT CASSPIIVGTLNTGELFF
. TRBJ2-3 TRBV7-6 TRBD2 TGTGCCAGCAGCTTATTGGGGGGTTTGACTAGCGGGTCCACAGATACGCAGTATTTT CASSLLGGLTSGSTDTQYF
. TRBJ2-3 TRBV11-2 TRBD2 TGTGCCAGCAGCTTAGTTCCTCGACTAGCGGTCTCAGATACGCAGTATTTT CASSLVPRLAVSDTQYF
. TRBJ2-2 TRBV9 TRBD1 TGTGCCAGCAGCGTGAGGGGGCGATGGACCGGGGAGCTGTTTTTT CASSVRGRWTGELFF
. TRBJ1-5 TRBV9 . TGTGCCAGCAGCGTAGATCTCGAGGGACAGCCCCAGCATTTT CASSVDLEGQPQHF
. TRBJ2-1 TRBV27 TRBD2 TGTGCCAGCAGTGAAGACAGACCCGGGACTAGCGGGGAAAATGAGCAGTTCTTC CASSEDRPGTSGENEQFF
. TRBJ1-6 TRBV14 . TGTGCCAGCAGCCAAGATCTACAGGGAAATTCACCCCTCCACTTT CASSQDLQGNSPLHF
. TRBJ1-5 TRBV2 . TGTGCCAGCAGTGAAGAAGGGGGTGGCAATCAGCCCCAGCATTTT CASSEEGGGNQPQHF
. TRBJ1-1 TRBV5-6 TRBD1 TGTGCCAGCAGCGTCGGGGACAGGGGGAACACTGAAGCTTTCTTT CASSVGDRGNTEAFF
. TRBJ2-4 TRBV29-1 . TGCAGCGTAGAGGGGATGGGAAACATTCAGTACTTC CSVEGMGNIQYF
. TRBJ1-5 TRBV12-3/TRBV12-4 TRBD1 TGTGCCAGCAGGGACAGGGGCGAGCAGCCCCAGCATTTT CASRDRGEQPQHF
. TRBJ2-5 TRBV6-5 TRBD1 TGTGCCAGCGGACAGGACCAAGAGACCCAGTACTTC CASGQDQETQYF
. TRBJ1-4 TRBV30 TRBD1 TGTGCCTGGAGTGTACCACAGGGGAGTGAAAAACTGTTTTTT CAWSVPQGSEKLFF
. TRBJ2-1 TRBV7-8 TRBD2 TGTGCCAGCAGCTTAGTGGGACTAGCGGGATTCAATGAGCAGTTCTTC CASSLVGLAGFNEQFF
. TRBJ2-3 TRBV5-1 . TGCGCCAGCAGCCCGCGGTCCGCCGTTGCGACAGATACGCAGTATTTT CASSPRSAVATDTQYF
. TRBJ1-6 TRBV5-1 . TGCGCCAGCAGCTTGGTGTTCCGGTGGATTGGCTCACCCCTCCACTTT CASSLVFRWIGSPLHF
. TRBJ2-1 TRBV5-1 . TGCGCCAGCAGCTTGGACGGTCTGGGCTCCTACAATGAGCAGTTCTTC CASSLDGLGSYNEQFF
. TRBJ2-7 TRBV5-6 . TGTGCCAGCAGCTTGGGGTACGAGCAGTACTTC CASSLGYEQYF
. TRBJ2-7 TRBV11-2 TRBD2 TGTGCCAGCAGTTACGGGGGGGACGAGCAGTACTTC CASSYGGDEQYF
. TRBJ1-5 TRBV2 . TGTGCCAGCAGTGAGATCCCAGGGGATCAGCCCCAGCATTTT CASSEIPGDQPQHF
. TRBJ1-4 TRBV5-1 . TGCGCCAGCAGAGGGGCCCTTAATGAAAAACTGTTTTTT CASRGALNEKLFF
. TRBJ1-3 TRBV7-9 TRBD1 TGTGCCAGCAGACCCGGGACAGAGCGAAACACCATATATTTT CASRPGTERNTIYF